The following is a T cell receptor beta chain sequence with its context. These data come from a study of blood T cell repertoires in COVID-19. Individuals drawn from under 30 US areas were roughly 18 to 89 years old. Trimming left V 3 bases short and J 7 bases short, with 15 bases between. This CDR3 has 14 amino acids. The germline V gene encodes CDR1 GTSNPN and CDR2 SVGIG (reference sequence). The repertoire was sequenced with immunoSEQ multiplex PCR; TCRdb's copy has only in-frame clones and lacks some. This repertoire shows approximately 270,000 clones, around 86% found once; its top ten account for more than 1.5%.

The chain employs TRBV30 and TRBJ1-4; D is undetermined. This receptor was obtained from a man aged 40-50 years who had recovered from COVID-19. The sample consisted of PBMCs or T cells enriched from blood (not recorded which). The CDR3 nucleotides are TGTGCCTGGAGGAAGTTGGAGGGAACTGAAAAACTGTTTTTT. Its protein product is CAWRKLEGTEKLFF. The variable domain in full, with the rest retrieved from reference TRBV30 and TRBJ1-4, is SQTIHQWPATLVQPVGSPLSLECTVEGTSNPNLYWYRQAAGRGLQLLFYSVGIGQISSEVPQNLSASRPQDRQFILSSKKLLLSDSGFYLCAWRKLEGTEKLFFGSGTQLSVL.